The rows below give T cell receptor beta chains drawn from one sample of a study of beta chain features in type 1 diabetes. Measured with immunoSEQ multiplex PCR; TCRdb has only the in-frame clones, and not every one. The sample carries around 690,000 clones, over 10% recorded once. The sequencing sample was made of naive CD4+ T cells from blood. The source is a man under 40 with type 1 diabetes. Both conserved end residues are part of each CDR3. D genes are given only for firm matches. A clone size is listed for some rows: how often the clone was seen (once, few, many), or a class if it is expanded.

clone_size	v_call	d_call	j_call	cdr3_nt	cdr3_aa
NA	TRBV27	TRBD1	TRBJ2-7	TGTGCCAGCAGTCTACAGGGGTACCCCTCCTACGAGCAGTACTTC	CASSLQGYPSYEQYF
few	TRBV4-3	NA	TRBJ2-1	TGCGCCAGCAGCCAAGGGCAGGGCTATGAGCAGTTCTTC	CASSQGQGYEQFF
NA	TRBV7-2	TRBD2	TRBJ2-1	TGTGCCAGCAGCCCCCGACTAGCGGGGAACAATGAGCAGTTCTTC	CASSPRLAGNNEQFF
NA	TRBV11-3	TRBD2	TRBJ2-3	TGTGCCAGCAGCTTAAGGACTAGCGGTAGCACAGATACGCAGTATTTT	CASSLRTSGSTDTQYF
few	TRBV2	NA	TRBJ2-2	TGTGCCAGCACCGGGACTCTAAACACCGGGGAGCTGTTTTTT	CASTGTLNTGELFF
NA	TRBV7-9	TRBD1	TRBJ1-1	TGTGCCAGCAGCTTTACCGGACAGGGGGGAAGGAACACTGAAGCTTTCTTT	CASSFTGQGGRNTEAFF
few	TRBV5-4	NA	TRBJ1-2	TGTGCCAGCAGCTTGGATCCGACGAACTATGGCTACACCTTC	CASSLDPTNYGYTF
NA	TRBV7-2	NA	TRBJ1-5	TGTGCCAGCAGCGATCAGGTTTATAGCAATCAGCCCCAGCATTTT	CASSDQVYSNQPQHF
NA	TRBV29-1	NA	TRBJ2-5	TGCAGCGTTGCTCGAACAGACCAAGAGACCCAGTACTTC	CSVARTDQETQYF
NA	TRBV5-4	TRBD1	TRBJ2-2	TGTGCCAGCACCCTCGGGACAGGGGCGGGCGGGGAGCTGTTTTTT	CASTLGTGAGGELFF
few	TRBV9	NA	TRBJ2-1	TGTGCCAGCAGCGTAGTGGGGCGGGGATCTTACAATGAGCAGTTCTTC	CASSVVGRGSYNEQFF
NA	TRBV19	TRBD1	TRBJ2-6	TGTGCCAGTAGTAGGACAGGACTTTCCTCTGGGGCCAACGTCCTGACTTTC	CASSRTGLSSGANVLTF
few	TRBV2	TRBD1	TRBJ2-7	TGTGCCAGCAGTTTCCGGGACAGTGCCTACGAGCAGTACTTC	CASSFRDSAYEQYF
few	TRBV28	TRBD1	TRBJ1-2	TGTGCCAGCAGGATCCGGGACAGGGCGAGCTATGGCTACACCTTC	CASRIRDRASYGYTF
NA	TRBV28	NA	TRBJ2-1	TGTGCCAGCAGTTTTTCAGCTGCAGGGAAACAACTCCCCTACAATGAGCAGTTCTTC	CASSFSAAGKQLPYNEQFF
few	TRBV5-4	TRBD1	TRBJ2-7	TGTGCCAGCAGCAGCCGGGACAGCACCTACGAGCAGTACTTC	CASSSRDSTYEQYF
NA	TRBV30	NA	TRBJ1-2	TGTGCCTGGAGTGTACCAGGTTATGGCTACACCTTC	CAWSVPGYGYTF
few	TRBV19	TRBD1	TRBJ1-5	TGTGCCAGTAGCTATGGGCCAGGGGGTTGGAATCAGCCCCAGCATTTT	CASSYGPGGWNQPQHF
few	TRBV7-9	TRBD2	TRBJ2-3	TGTGCCAGCAGCCCCCAGGGACTAGCGGGCACAGATACGCAGTATTTT	CASSPQGLAGTDTQYF
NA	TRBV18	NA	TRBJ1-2	TGTGCCAGCTCACCAGCCGGACAGAGCTATGGCTACACCTTC	CASSPAGQSYGYTF
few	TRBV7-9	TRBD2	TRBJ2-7	TGTGCCAGCAGCTTAAATCGGGAGGCCTACGAGCAGTACTTC	CASSLNREAYEQYF
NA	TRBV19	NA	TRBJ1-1	TGTGCCAGTAGTATAGGGGTGGACAGCACTGAAGCTTTCTTT	CASSIGVDSTEAFF
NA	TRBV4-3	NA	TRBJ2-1	TGCGCCAGCAGCCAAGACGAAGATGTAAAGGAGCAGTTCTTC	CASSQDEDVKEQFF
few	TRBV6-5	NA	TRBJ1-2	TGTGCCAGCAGTACCCAGACAGGACCGTATGGCTACACCTTC	CASSTQTGPYGYTF
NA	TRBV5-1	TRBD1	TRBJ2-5	TGCGCCAGCCGAGGACAGGGCGGCCAAGAGACCCAGTACTTC	CASRGQGGQETQYF
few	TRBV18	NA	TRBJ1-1	TGTGCCAGCTCCGAAGGGGTGAACACTGAAGCTTTCTTT	CASSEGVNTEAFF
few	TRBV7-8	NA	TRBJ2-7	TGTGCCAGCAGCCCATTACCGACTAGCTCCTACGAGCAGTACTTC	CASSPLPTSSYEQYF
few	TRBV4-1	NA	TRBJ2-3	TGCGCCAGCAGCCACCTTTCTCGCAGGACCGAGGCCACAGATACGCAGTATTTT	CASSHLSRRTEATDTQYF
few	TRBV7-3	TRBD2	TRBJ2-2	TGTGCCAGCACCTTCCGCGGGGGCACCGGGGAGCTGTTTTTT	CASTFRGGTGELFF